This TCR beta chain was sequenced in a study of PD-L1 blockade in urothelial cancer. Study-wide findings and caveats: A pretreatment blood TCR clonality that fell below the median predicted better progression-free and overall survival.

Comment on this clone: Its target is not known.

The CDR3 runs 14 residues. V shed 0 bases, J shed 5 bases, and the junction held 3 bases outside the gene matches. Germline assignment: CDR1 SGHDT and CDR2 YYEEEE. Repertoires were generated with immunoSEQ multiplex PCR, while TCRdb's copy carries only in-frame clones and drops some. Of around 70,000 clones listed, roughly 90% are singletons. Documented time point: pretreatment peripheral blood. The source is a man between 65 and 79 years old with urothelial cancer. The source was PBMCs, collected around atezolizumab (anti-PD-L1) treatment. The chain has TRBV5-6 and TRBJ2-5; 8 bases fit TRBD2. CDR3 coding DNA: TGTGCCAGCAGCTTGGCGGGAGGGCAGGAGACCCAGTACTTC. This sequence encodes CASSLAGGQETQYF.